This entry features one T cell receptor beta chain sequence. The antigen remains unidentified. Germline CDR1 is SGHKS and CDR2 is YYEKEE (reference sequence). V lost 2 bases, J lost 12 bases, and 15 bases lay in between. The CDR3 loop spans 12 amino acids. The data were taken from a study of cytomegalovirus exposure and HLA in healthy donors. Whole-study results and caveats: Most TCR sequences were rare, but some public TCRs occurred in many donors. Specific recognition of CMV antigens was confirmed in vitro for a few chains (all CMV-associated). Investigators reported 150 to 200 TCR beta chains as tied to cytomegalovirus. Within the 100 to 150 validation repertoires, first-cohort TCR clusters tended to co-occur, according to a later analysis.

TCRdb's table, derived via immunoSEQ multiplex PCR, lists solely in-frame clones and lacks some. In the table there are 130,000 or so clones, about 88% of which are singletons. Sequencing was done on a sample of PBMCs. V usage is TRBV5-5 and J usage is TRBJ2-7, with TRBD2 as a possible D gene (5 bases). This TCR came from a woman aged 18 to 35 in good health and CMV-seronegative. The CDR3 protein is CASSFRLLTWYF. The CDR3 DNA reads as TGTGCCAGCAGCTTCAGACTACTTACTTGGTACTTC.